The 5 T cell receptor beta chains below come from one sample, sequenced in a study of blood T cells in healthy people across ages. It was with a sample-barcoded 5' primer and a J-beta primer mix that a second PCR of about 7 to 12 cycles was run. Using its own MiXCR run on the 5' RACE reads, TCRdb lists one record per CDR3 protein. The sample lists around 800,000 distinct CDR3 sequences, roughly 24% occurring once. This same sample was also part of a study on T cells of mothers and their children.

The sample consisted of blood. The receptors come from a boy aged 5-17 years in good health.

This clonotype was seen a handful of times. The chain employs TRBV9 and TRBJ1-4; a possible D gene is TRBD1 (6 bases). V was cut by 6 bases and J by 6 bases, with 15 bases left in between. Per the germline V gene, CDR1 is SGDLS and CDR2 is YYNGEE. This CDR3 comprises 14 residues. The CDR3 DNA reads TGTGCCAGCACGAAGGGGGGGGGCGATGAAAAACTGTTTTTT. Translated: CASTKGGGDEKLFF.

This rearrangement joins TRBV29-1 to TRBJ2-5; D possibly corresponds to TRBD1 (6 bases). Trimming took off 6 bases at V and 3 bases at J, with 14 bases between the two ends. Germline V CDR1 and CDR2: SQVTM, ANQGSEA. The CDR3 contains 13 residues. The DNA of the CDR3 is TGCAGCGTCACCGGGACAACGGAAGAGACCCAGTACTTC. Translated, it gives CSVTGTTEETQYF.

In its sample, this clonotype was seen a few times. The chain uses TRBV7-9 and TRBJ2-5; 8 bases are shared with TRBD1. The end of the DNA aligns better with TRBJ2-1, so the J call may be wrong. The CDR3 covers 15 residues. Germline V gives CDR1 SEHNR, CDR2 FQNEAQ (reference sequence). This CDR3 reads CASSLDQGAYNEQFF. CDR3 bases: TGTGCCAGCAGCTTAGACCAGGGGGCTTACAATGAGCAGTTCTTC.

This clonotype has a handful of counts. One end of the junction does not line up with germline, which may come from a read error. The chain uses TRBV28 and TRBJ1-4, with D perhaps TRBD1 (5 bases). The CDR3 is made up of 17 amino acids. Germline assignment: CDR1 MDHEN and CDR2 SYDVKM. The CDR3 spells CASSGVGPSTTNEKLFF. CDR3 in DNA: TGTGCCAGCAGTGGGGTGGGACCGTCGACAACTAACGAAAAACTGTTTTTT.

J is TRBJ1-4 and V is TRBV5-1; D call uncertain. In germline, CDR1 is SGHRS, CDR2 YFSETQ. Trimming took 9 bases from V and 0 from J, leaving 15 bases between them. The CDR3 length is 15 residues. CDR3 DNA sequence: TGCGCCACACGGGAGAGGGCGTCAACTAATGAAAAACTGTTTTTT. It is translated as CATRERASTNEKLFF.